The present entry profiles one T cell receptor beta chain with its context. This sample is part of a study of blood T cell repertoires in COVID-19. Study background: COVID-19 samples, acute and convalescent, were from the United States, Italy and Spain.

Germline trimming cut 1 base from V and 9 bases from J; bases unmatched to any gene: 5. The CDR3 is 14 amino acids. Germline values: CDR1 LGHNA, CDR2 YSLEER. Authors' methods: How many nucleated cells were present was estimated from reference gene primer amplification. Here immunoSEQ multiplex PCR was the method, and the copy in TCRdb shows in-frame clones only, minus some. The DNA gave D and trimming, while V, J and clone size come from that table. The sample lists 150,000 to 180,000 clones; roughly 80% were seen once. This chain uses TRBV4-3 with TRBJ2-4; 8 bases line up with TRBD2. The receptor's source is a man aged 55 to 70 with acute or convalescent COVID-19. Sequences were obtained from peripheral blood. CDR3 amino acids: CASSQAREARIQYF. CDR3 sequence (DNA): TGCGCCAGCAGCCAAGCGCGGGAGGCCCGCATTCAGTACTTC.